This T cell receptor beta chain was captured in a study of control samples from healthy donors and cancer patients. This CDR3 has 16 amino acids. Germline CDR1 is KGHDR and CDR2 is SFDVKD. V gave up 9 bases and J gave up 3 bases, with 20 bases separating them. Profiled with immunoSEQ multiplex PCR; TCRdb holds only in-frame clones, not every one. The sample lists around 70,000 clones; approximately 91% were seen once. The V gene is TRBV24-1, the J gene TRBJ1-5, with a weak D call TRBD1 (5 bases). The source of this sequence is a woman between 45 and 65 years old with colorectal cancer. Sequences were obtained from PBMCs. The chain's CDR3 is CATPPKGMMINQPQHF. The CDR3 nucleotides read TGTGCCACCCCCCCTAAGGGGATGATGATCAATCAGCCCCAGCATTTT.